The rows below give T cell receptor beta chains drawn from one sample of a study of regulatory T cells in long-lasting Graves disease. Using its own MiXCR run on the multiplex PCR reads, TCRdb lists one record per CDR3 protein. This sample carries about 310,000 distinct CDR3 sequences, around a fifth of them seen once, and the ten largest clones take roughly 50%. This sample comprised peripheral blood mononuclear cells (PBMCs), obtained when the disease was refractory, from a patient treated with antithyroid drugs. The source of these receptors is a female donor with Graves disease. The CDR3 runs from the conserved cysteine through the conserved F or W. A D gene is named only where the DNA matches it firmly. The size of a clone is reported for some rows only, either as once, few or many, or as a class for expanded clones.

abundance	v_gene	j_gene	d_gene	CDR3aa	CDR3nt
NA	TRBV30	TRBJ2-2	NA	CAWSVGDPNTGELFF	TGTGCCTGGAGTGTAGGGGACCCAAACACCGGGGAGCTGTTTTTT
many	TRBV12-3/TRBV12-4	TRBJ1-4	NA	CASSLNFNEKLFF	TGTGCCAGCAGTTTGAACTTCAATGAAAAACTGTTTTTT
many	TRBV11-1	TRBJ2-7	TRBD1	CASSPLSDRAEQYF	TGTGCCAGCAGCCCGTTAAGCGACAGGGCCGAGCAGTACTTC
many	TRBV6-5	TRBJ2-5	TRBD2	CASSYAGTSGETQYF	TGTGCCAGCAGTTACGCCGGGACTAGCGGAGAGACCCAGTACTTC
many	TRBV27	TRBJ1-1	NA	CASSWTGKTEAFF	TGTGCCAGCAGTTGGACGGGGAAGACTGAAGCTTTCTTT
NA	TRBV10-3	TRBJ1-1	NA	CAIGARDSGGEAFF	TGTGCCATCGGGGCCAGAGACTCCGGAGGTGAAGCTTTCTTT
many	TRBV2	TRBJ1-6	NA	CASSEYTRGSPLHF	TGTGCCAGCAGTGAATATACAAGGGGTTCACCCCTCCACTTT
NA	TRBV9	TRBJ2-3	NA	CASSVEDGGTDTQYF	TGTGCCAGCAGCGTAGAGGATGGGGGCACAGATACGCAGTATTTT
NA	TRBV27	TRBJ2-3	TRBD1	CASSPWTGGVTDTQYF	TGTGCCAGCAGTCCTTGGACAGGGGGCGTAACAGATACGCAGTATTTT
NA	TRBV6-5	TRBJ1-6	NA	CASSYSIEQYWGSPLHF	TGTGCCAGCAGTTACTCGATTGAGCAGTACTGGGGGTCACCCCTCCACTTT
NA	TRBV19	TRBJ1-2	NA	CASRQGPDYGYTF	TGTGCCAGTAGGCAAGGACCTGACTATGGCTACACCTTC
many	TRBV20-1	TRBJ1-2	NA	CSALGLANYGYTF	TGCAGTGCTTTGGGTCTCGCTAACTATGGCTACACCTTC
NA	TRBV20-1	TRBJ2-1	NA	CSAYRATTSLSNEQFF	TGCAGTGCTTATCGGGCCACTACATCCCTCAGCAATGAGCAGTTCTTC
NA	TRBV6-1	TRBJ1-1	NA	CASLGESEAFF	TGTGCCAGCCTCGGGGAATCTGAAGCTTTCTTT
NA	TRBV25-1	TRBJ1-2	TRBD1	CASTITRQGRNYGYTF	TGTGCCAGCACCATTACCCGACAGGGGAGGAACTATGGCTACACCTTC
NA	TRBV20-1	TRBJ2-7	NA	CSARDTAISYEQYF	TGCAGTGCTAGAGATACAGCCATTTCCTACGAGCAGTACTTC
many	TRBV13	TRBJ1-5	NA	CASSRGPRGQPQHF	TGTGCCAGCAGCCGGGGACCTCGCGGGCAGCCCCAGCATTTT
few	TRBV20-1	TRBJ1-2	NA	CSAKLNGYTF	TGCAGTGCTAAATTAAATGGCTACACCTTC
NA	TRBV7-2	TRBJ2-2	TRBD2	CASSRLAGVGTGELFF	TGTGCCAGCAGTCGACTAGCGGGAGTTGGCACCGGGGAGCTGTTTTTT
NA	TRBV5-1	TRBJ2-2	NA	CASSLVQGTGELFF	TGCGCCAGCAGCTTAGTCCAGGGCACCGGGGAGCTGTTTTTT
NA	TRBV6-9	TRBJ1-4	NA	CASSYGDTNEKLFF	TGTGCCAGCAGTTACGGGGACACCAATGAAAAACTGTTTTTT
few	TRBV12-3/TRBV12-4	TRBJ1-5	TRBD1	CASSKRQGGQPQHF	TGTGCCAGCAGTAAGAGACAGGGAGGGCAGCCCCAGCATTTT
NA	TRBV11-2	TRBJ2-3	NA	CASRSVGDTQYF	TGTGCCAGCAGATCCGTGGGAGATACGCAGTATTTT
many	TRBV12-3/TRBV12-4	TRBJ2-7	TRBD2	CASKAGGAYEQYF	TGTGCCTCCAAAGCGGGAGGCGCCTACGAGCAGTACTTC
NA	TRBV7-9	TRBJ1-2	NA	CASRPDSGGGYTF	TGTGCCAGCAGACCGGACAGTGGAGGTGGCTACACCTTC
many	TRBV20-1	TRBJ1-4	NA	CSARPVGTTNEKLFF	TGCAGTGCTAGACCCGTCGGGACAACTAATGAAAAACTGTTTTTT
NA	TRBV7-9	TRBJ2-5	NA	CASSLLLVGRETQYF	TGTGCCAGCAGCTTACTGCTAGTCGGTCGAGAGACCCAGTACTTC
NA	TRBV28	TRBJ1-1	NA	CASSFVPGARGFAEAFF	TGTGCCAGCAGTTTTGTCCCGGGGGCGCGAGGGTTCGCTGAAGCTTTCTTT
NA	TRBV4-1	TRBJ1-3	NA	CASSQGSQHSGNTIYF	TGCGCCAGCAGCCAAGGTTCGCAACACTCTGGAAACACCATATATTTT
NA	TRBV6-1	TRBJ2-5	TRBD2	CASSEGLAGGETQYF	TGTGCCAGCAGTGAAGGGCTAGCGGGAGGTGAGACCCAGTACTTC
NA	TRBV19	TRBJ1-1	NA	CASSIFGTRNTEAFF	TGTGCCAGTAGTATTTTTGGGACAAGGAACACTGAAGCTTTCTTT
NA	TRBV28	TRBJ2-1	NA	CASKGGPSSYNEQFF	TGTGCCAGCAAGGGCGGCCCTAGCTCCTACAATGAGCAGTTCTTC
few	TRBV29-1	TRBJ2-7	TRBD1	CSVEGRDRGAYEQYF	TGCAGCGTTGAAGGCCGGGACAGGGGTGCCTACGAGCAGTACTTC
NA	TRBV7-9	TRBJ1-2	TRBD1	CASSLDVPGQGGSFNYGYTF	TGTGCCAGCAGCTTAGACGTCCCCGGACAGGGGGGCTCGTTTAACTATGGCTACACCTTC
few	TRBV28	TRBJ2-2	NA	CASSLTVPSANTGELFF	TGTGCCAGCAGTTTAACAGTCCCCTCCGCGAACACCGGGGAGCTGTTTTTT
many	TRBV28	TRBJ1-1	NA	CASSVREYAFF	TGTGCCAGCAGTGTGAGAGAGTATGCTTTCTTT
NA	TRBV4-1	TRBJ1-5	TRBD1	CASSGTVISNQPQHF	TGCGCCAGCAGTGGGACAGTAATTAGCAATCAGCCCCAGCATTTT
NA	TRBV7-2	TRBJ2-7	NA	CASSPVRGYEQYF	TGTGCCAGCAGCCCGGTTCGCGGATACGAGCAGTACTTC
many	TRBV6-2/TRBV6-3	TRBJ2-7	NA	CASGRENYEQYF	TGTGCCAGCGGTCGGGAGAACTACGAGCAGTACTTC
NA	TRBV6-1	TRBJ2-3	NA	CASSERQLTQYF	TGTGCCAGCAGTGAAAGGCAGTTAACGCAGTATTTT
few	TRBV28	TRBJ1-4	TRBD1	CASSSTGPATNEKLFF	TGTGCCAGCAGTTCGACAGGGCCCGCCACTAATGAAAAACTGTTTTTT
NA	TRBV20-1	TRBJ2-7	TRBD1	CSASDGTGGDHEQYF	TGCAGTGCTAGCGATGGGACAGGGGGCGACCACGAGCAGTACTTC
many	TRBV4-2	TRBJ2-6	NA	CASRGSSGANVLTF	TGTGCCAGCAGAGGTAGCTCTGGGGCCAACGTCCTGACTTTC
NA	TRBV30	TRBJ2-7	NA	CAWSVYRDYEQYF	TGTGCCTGGAGTGTATACAGGGACTACGAGCAGTACTTC
NA	TRBV7-2	TRBJ2-2	NA	CASSPNVGRDRGELFF	TGTGCCAGCAGCCCAAACGTGGGAAGAGACCGCGGGGAGCTGTTTTTT
NA	TRBV28	TRBJ1-4	NA	CASSLLSRVGEKPFF	TGTGCCAGCAGTTTATTGTCCAGAGTGGGTGAAAAACCGTTTTTT
many	TRBV28	TRBJ2-7	NA	CASSFAGSVEQYF	TGTGCCAGCAGTTTTGCCGGGTCGGTCGAGCAGTACTTC
NA	TRBV10-3	TRBJ2-7	TRBD2	CAMKRTSGSHEQYF	TGTGCCATGAAACGGACTAGCGGGAGCCACGAGCAGTACTTC
NA	TRBV20-1	TRBJ2-4	TRBD2	CSASPGLANIQYF	TGCAGTGCTAGCCCAGGACTAGCAAACATTCAGTACTTC
NA	TRBV18	TRBJ2-7	TRBD2	CASSRTQGSGLSYEQYF	TGTGCCAGCTCCCGTACTCAGGGTAGCGGGCTGTCCTACGAGCAGTACTTC
many	TRBV20-1	TRBJ2-4	NA	CSALDGRGDIQYF	TGCAGTGCCCTGGACGGGCGGGGAGACATTCAGTACTTC
NA	TRBV2	TRBJ2-1	NA	CASKGVNEQFF	TGTGCCAGCAAAGGAGTAAATGAGCAGTTCTTC
many	TRBV5-4	TRBJ1-6	TRBD1	CASSLTTQGSPLHF	TGTGCCAGCAGCCTGACTACACAGGGGTCACCCCTCCACTTT
NA	TRBV19	TRBJ1-1	NA	CASTFRGDTEAFF	TGTGCCAGTACCTTCAGAGGGGACACTGAAGCTTTCTTT
many	TRBV7-8	TRBJ2-5	TRBD2	CASSLEALAGVRETQYF	TGTGCCAGCAGTCTAGAGGCACTAGCGGGAGTGAGGGAGACCCAGTACTTC
NA	TRBV19	TRBJ2-2	NA	CASSMGQDATGELFF	TGTGCCAGTAGTATGGGCCAGGATGCCACCGGGGAGCTGTTTTTT
NA	TRBV2	TRBJ2-3	TRBD1	CASVRTGSTDTQYF	TGTGCCAGCGTACGGACAGGGTCGACAGATACGCAGTATTTT
many	TRBV20-1	TRBJ2-7	NA	CSARVFDEQYF	TGCAGTGCTAGAGTCTTCGACGAGCAGTACTTC
many	TRBV15	TRBJ2-7	TRBD1	CATSRFAGQGAHEQYF	TGTGCCACCAGCAGGTTCGCCGGACAGGGTGCCCACGAGCAGTACTTC